These 27 T cell receptor beta chains originate from one sample sequenced in a study of T cells after yellow fever vaccination. TCRdb processed the 5' RACE reads anew with MiXCR; each CDR3 protein has one entry. The repertoire includes 400,000 to 450,000 distinct CDR3 sequences, 18% of them detected once, and roughly a sixth sits in the top ten. The sequences come from PBMCs, collected before the yellow fever booster vaccination. The receptors originated from a man aged 18 to 29 who received the YFV17D yellow fever vaccine.

This clonotype was recorded many times. The J gene is TRBJ2-3, the V gene TRBV20-1; possible D gene TRBD2, 7 bases. The germline V and J ends were trimmed by 5 bases and 5 bases, with 20 bases remaining between them. This CDR3 contains 15 residues. Germline loops: CDR1 DFQATT, CDR2 SNEGSKA (reference sequence). The CDR3 protein is CSAPDPGGAQDTQYF. DNA for the CDR3: TGCAGTGCTCCGGACCCTGGGGGGGCCCAAGATACGCAGTATTTT.

The chain combines TRBV15 with TRBJ2-5; the D is unclear. The V and J ends lost 0 bases and 1 base respectively, with 9 bases between them. Looked up from germline, CDR1 is LNHNV and CDR2 is YYDKDF (reference sequence). CDR3 length: 15 amino acids. CDR3 in amino acids: CATSRDPAAQETQYF. The CDR3 region has the DNA TGTGCCACCAGCAGAGATCCGGCAGCCCAAGAGACCCAGTACTTC.

A few counts support this clonotype. The rearrangement joins TRBV20-1 to TRBJ2-2; D not resolved. The CDR3 consists of 14 residues. Germline V gene sequence: CDR1 DFQATT, CDR2 SNEGSKA (reference sequence). Trimming pared 6 bases from V and 1 base from J, leaving 12 bases between. CDR3 in amino acids: CSAVGLENTGELFF. As DNA, the CDR3 is TGCAGTGCCGTCGGGTTGGAGAACACCGGGGAGCTGTTTTTT.

The rearrangement uses TRBV5-6 and TRBJ1-1; 8 bases are shared with TRBD1. The CDR3 is made up of 16 amino acids. The germline V gene has CDR1 SGHDT and CDR2 YYEEEE. V lost 1 base to trimming and J lost 0 bases; unmatched junction nucleotides: 5. As DNA, the CDR3 is TGTGCCAGCAGCTTGTTTCAGGGGGCCGTGAACACTGAAGCTTTCTTT. Residues: CASSLFQGAVNTEAFF.

The rearrangement uses TRBV6-2 or TRBV6-3 and TRBJ2-2; D may be TRBD2 (5 bases). Germline V gives CDR1 MNHEY, CDR2 SVGEGT. CDR3 length equals 14 residues. Trimming cost V 1 base and J 5 bases, with 8 bases left between them. In DNA form, the CDR3 reads TGTGCCAGCAGTTACTACTCGGGGACCGGGGAGCTGTTTTTT. The encoded protein is CASSYYSGTGELFF.

The chain links TRBV24-1 to TRBJ2-6, with 10 bases fitting TRBD2. The CDR3 runs 18 residues. Looked up from germline, CDR1 is KGHDR and CDR2 is SFDVKD. After removal of 2 bases from V and 2 bases from J, the junction contained 5 bases not matched to a gene. The chain's CDR3 is CATSDSPSGGPGANVLTF. The CDR3 DNA sequence: TGTGCCACCAGTGATTCACCTAGCGGGGGCCCTGGGGCCAACGTCCTGACTTTC.

Ten or more counts support this clonotype. The chain combines TRBV7-2 with TRBJ1-1; perhaps TRBD1 as D (6 bases). CDR1 SGHTA and CDR2 FQGNSA come from the germline V gene. V dropped 0 bases and J dropped 2 bases, with 13 bases sitting between them. The CDR3 is 16 amino acids. CDR3 protein: CASSLARRGANTEAFF. The CDR3 DNA follows: TGTGCCAGCAGCTTAGCAAGGCGGGGGGCAAACACTGAAGCTTTCTTT.

The CDR3 nucleotides are TGTGCCAGCAGCTTGCTGGACAGGGGAACGGAGACCCAGTACTTC. It codes for CASSLLDRGTETQYF. The rearrangement joins TRBV5-6 to TRBJ2-5; 9 bases line up with TRBD1. Unmatched junction bases numbered 6, after V lost 1 base and J lost 5 bases. The CDR3 is 15 residues long. Germline loops: CDR1 SGHDT, CDR2 YYEEEE.

This clonotype was counted at least ten times. The CDR3 protein is CASALQGLTEAFF. The CDR3 bases are TGTGCCAGCGCTTTACAGGGGCTCACTGAAGCTTTCTTT. V gene TRBV6-2 or TRBV6-3 combines with J gene TRBJ1-1, with TRBD1 identical over 7 bases. The CDR3 runs 13 residues. V shed 8 bases, J shed 4 bases, and the junction held 7 bases outside the gene matches. Germline values: CDR1 MNHEY, CDR2 SVGEGT.

This clonotype was seen a few times. The V call is TRBV6-1, the J call TRBJ2-7, with 8 bases aligning to TRBD1. Germline V lookup: CDR1 MNHNS, CDR2 SASEGT. The length of the CDR3 is 14 residues. Germline trimming cut 6 bases from V and 2 bases from J; bases unmatched to any gene: 6. The CDR3 coding sequence is TGTGCCAGCAGGGGAGACAGGGGTACCTACGAGCAGTACTTC. This gives the protein CASRGDRGTYEQYF.

The rearrangement joins TRBV6-6 to TRBJ2-1; 8 nucleotides align to TRBD2. The germline gives CDR1 MNHNY, CDR2 SVGAGI (reference sequence). The CDR3 consists of 12 residues. V was clipped by 2 bases and J by 12 bases; unmatched bases: 3. CDR3 amino acids: CASSYPSGGQFF. CDR3 coding DNA: TGTGCCAGCAGTTACCCAAGCGGGGGGCAGTTCTTC.

The gene calls are TRBV5-1 and TRBJ2-5; D is undetermined. The CDR3 is 14 residues long. CDR1 and CDR2 (germline): SGHRS, YFSETQ. V was trimmed by 0 bases and J by 5 bases, leaving 11 bases between them. In nucleotides, the CDR3 is TGCGCCAGCAGCTTGGACTCCCTGGTGGAGACCCAGTACTTC. It yields the protein CASSLDSLVETQYF.

This clonotype has only a few counts. The CDR3 is CASNNERGNTEAFF. The CDR3 DNA reads as TGTGCCAGCAACAACGAGCGGGGGAACACTGAAGCTTTCTTT. The rearrangement links TRBV6-2 or TRBV6-3 to TRBJ1-1; D remains unclear. The CDR3 has 14 residues. Germline CDR1 is MNHEY and CDR2 is SVGEGT. Trimming shortened V by 7 bases and J by 1 base, and 13 bases separated the two germline ends.

This clonotype was counted only a few times. The chain carries TRBV7-2 and TRBJ1-3; a possible D gene is TRBD1 (5 bases). CDR3 length: 18 amino acids. Trimming pared 5 bases from V and 0 bases from J, leaving 20 bases between. Germline V gene data show CDR1 as SGHTA and CDR2 as FQGNSA. The CDR3 DNA reads as TGTGCCAGCAGCCCCTTTAGGCCTGGTAGGGGCTCTGGAAACACCATATATTTT. Translated, it gives CASSPFRPGRGSGNTIYF.

This clonotype has only a few counts. The chain couples TRBV20-1 to TRBJ2-5; D might be TRBD1 or TRBD2, each matching 5 bases. The ends were cut back, 6 bases at V and 9 bases at J, with 17 bases in the middle. The CDR3 sequence is 12 residues long. CDR1 DFQATT and CDR2 SNEGSKA come from the germline V gene (reference sequence). CDR3 sequence reads: CSAWKPGTAQYF. In DNA form, the CDR3 reads TGCAGTGCGTGGAAACCCGGGACGGCCCAGTACTTC.

This clonotype was picked up a small number of times. The CDR3 DNA sequence: TGCGCCAGCAGCCAAGATCTATGGTCCGGGGGGAACACCATATATTTT. Protein product: CASSQDLWSGGNTIYF. This chain uses TRBV4-3 with TRBJ1-3, with D perhaps TRBD1 (5 bases). Trimming left V 0 bases short and J 7 bases short, with 16 bases between. Germline assignment: CDR1 LGHNA and CDR2 YSLEER. The CDR3 runs to 16 residues.

The chain couples TRBV4-1 to TRBJ1-2; 7 bases line up with TRBD1. Germline-derived CDR1 and CDR2 are MGHRA and YSYEKL. V shed 2 bases, J shed 4 bases, and the junction held 7 bases outside the gene matches. This CDR3 contains 15 residues. CDR3 nucleotides: TGCGCCAGCAGCCAATCTGACAGGGACCCCTATGGCTACACCTTC. Its translation is CASSQSDRDPYGYTF.

This chain connects TRBV2 to TRBJ2-2; 7 positions match TRBD1. CDR3 size: 14 residues. V dropped 4 bases and J dropped 4; count of bases not matched to a gene: 3. CDR1 and CDR2 (germline): SNHLY, FYNNEI. CDR3 sequence (DNA): TGTGCCAGCAGTGTACAGGGGACCACCGGGGAGCTGTTTTTT. Translated: CASSVQGTTGELFF.

This clonotype was seen a few times. The chain couples TRBV7-3 to TRBJ2-2; maybe TRBD1 (7 bases). Germline V gene sequence: CDR1 SGHTA, CDR2 FQGTGA. The CDR3 covers 17 residues. The V end lost 0 bases, the J end lost 3 bases, and 14 bases lay between the germline ends. The CDR3 coding sequence is TGTGCCAGCAGCTTAACGGGGGGAACAGGGGACACCGGGGAGCTGTTTTTT. It is translated as CASSLTGGTGDTGELFF.

This clonotype was seen at least ten times. J is TRBJ1-5 and V is TRBV19, with TRBD1 matching 10 bases. After removal of 5 bases from V and 2 bases from J, the junction contained 3 bases not matched to a gene. Germline CDR1 reads LNHDA; CDR2 reads SQIVND (reference sequence). The CDR3 consists of 15 residues. This chain's CDR3 is CASSRTGGGNQPQHF. CDR3 DNA: TGTGCCAGTAGTCGGACAGGGGGAGGCAATCAGCCCCAGCATTTT.

This clonotype is a singleton in its sample. V gene TRBV7-2 combines with J gene TRBJ2-3; possibly TRBD1 or TRBD2 for D (5 bases each). Between the trimmed V and J ends, which lost 8 bases and 1 base, there was a span of 13 bases. Germline CDR1 is SGHTA and CDR2 is FQGNSA. CDR3 length equals 14 residues. CDR3 nucleotides: TGTGCCAGCGGGATGGGGACCGGCACAGATACGCAGTATTTT. It codes for CASGMGTGTDTQYF.

Notes on this clonotype: One end of the junction is discordant with germline, which a read error may explain. V gene TRBV7-2 combines with J gene TRBJ2-5; 8 nucleotides line up with TRBD2. CDR3 length: 13 residues. Germline-derived CDR1 and CDR2 are SGHTA and FQGNSA. CDR3 sequence: CASSLAPPSSGDF. The CDR3 bases are TGTGCCAGCAGCTTAGCCCCCCCGAGTAGCGGGGACTTC.

This chain joins TRBV12-3 or TRBV12-4 and TRBJ1-1; perhaps TRBD1 as D (5 bases). The ends were cut back, 8 bases at V and 5 bases at J, with 18 bases in the middle. This CDR3 spans 14 amino acids. CDR3 residues: CASRSGGGGTEAFF. The CDR3 DNA follows: TGTGCCAGCCGGAGCGGCGGGGGAGGTACTGAAGCTTTCTTT.

This clonotype was counted at least ten times. The V gene is TRBV7-2, the J gene TRBJ2-3; D is ambiguous. Per the germline V gene, CDR1 is SGHTA and CDR2 is FQGNSA. Trimming left V 4 bases short and J 8 bases short, with 10 bases between. This CDR3 region has 12 residues. The CDR3 DNA is TGTGCCAGCAGCTCATTCCTTGTTACGCAGTATTTT. Translating gives CASSSFLVTQYF.

This clonotype was seen a handful of times. CDR3 nucleotides: TGTGCCTGGAGTAAAACGGGGGGACAAGATACGCAGTATTTT. Translation gives CAWSKTGGQDTQYF. The V gene is TRBV30, the J gene TRBJ2-3, with D possibly being TRBD2 (7 bases). CDR3 length: 14 amino acids. With 2 bases removed from V and 5 bases from J, the gap between germline ends came to 14 bases. Per the germline V gene, CDR1 is GTSNPN and CDR2 is SVGIG (reference sequence).

This chain links TRBV10-3 with TRBJ2-1; 8 bases agree with TRBD1. This CDR3 is 15 amino acids long. CDR1 and CDR2 (germline): ENHRY, SYGVKD. V lost 6 bases and J lost 2; bases outside the gene matches: 6. For the CDR3, the DNA is TGTGCCATCAGCTCGACAGGGGAGGCCTACAATGAGCAGTTCTTC. Translation gives CAISSTGEAYNEQFF.

This clonotype was detected a few times. The chain employs TRBV6-2 or TRBV6-3 and TRBJ1-1; unclear D gene. Between the trimmed V and J ends, which lost 7 bases and 1 base, there was a span of 16 bases. CDR3 length equals 15 residues. Germline CDR1 is MNHEY and CDR2 is SVGEGT. The CDR3 region is CASTPDWSRNTEAFF. The CDR3 DNA follows: TGTGCCAGCACCCCGGACTGGTCACGGAACACTGAAGCTTTCTTT.